This TCR beta chain was identified in a study of blood T cell repertoires in COVID-19. Germline values: CDR1 KGHDR, CDR2 SFDVKD. CDR3 length: 16 residues. Losses at the gene ends were 6 bases for V and 5 bases for J; bases not matched to a gene: 12. Original methodology: By means of reference gene primer amplification, nucleated cell counts were estimated. Using immunoSEQ multiplex PCR, the repertoire was profiled, and TCRdb retains in-frame clones only, with some absent. That table is the source of V, J and clone size, and D and trimming were worked out from the DNA. This sample has around 97,000 clones, with approximately 90% found just once.

The sample was peripheral blood. The source of this sequence is a woman older than 75 in a cohort sampled during active COVID-19. The chain joins TRBV24-1 to TRBJ2-3, with 8 bases fitting TRBD1. The CDR3 protein is CATSTPPGGRGDTQYF. CDR3 nucleotide sequence: TGTGCCACCAGTACTCCCCCAGGGGGCCGGGGAGATACGCAGTATTTT.